A single sample is the source of the 23 T cell receptor beta chains below, sequenced in a study of shared clonotypes between healthy human individuals. Data came from immunoSEQ multiplex PCR; TCRdb stores just in-frame clones and leaves some out. The data contain roughly 2,000,000 clones, roughly 94% of them seen just once; the ten biggest clones take up roughly 1.2%. Only CD45RO-negative cells positively selected for CCR7 counted as naive CD8 cells, so terminally differentiated effector memory CD45RA+ cells were excluded. The specimen was naive CD8+ T cells sorted from blood. These TCRs come from a man aged 18 to 35 in good health.

The gene calls are TRBV7-9 and TRBJ2-7; D could derive from TRBD1 or TRBD2 (6 bases each). CDR1 SEHNR and CDR2 FQNEAQ come from the germline V gene (reference sequence). The CDR3 loop spans 14 amino acids. With 3 bases removed from V and 2 bases from J, the gap between germline ends came to 11 bases. This chain's CDR3 is CASSLGGHPYEQYF. In DNA, the CDR3 is TGTGCCAGCAGCTTGGGGGGACATCCCTACGAGCAGTACTTC. The full variable domain, its missing parts supplied by reference TRBV7-9 and TRBJ2-7, is DTGVSQNPRHKITKRGQNVTFRCDPISEHNRLYWYRQTLGQGPEFLTYFQNEAQLEKSRLLSDRFSAERPKGSFSTLEIQRTEQGDSAMYLCASSLGGHPYEQYFGPGTRLTVT.

This clone was observed a single time. The chain combines TRBV14 with TRBJ2-1; D perhaps matches TRBD2 (6 bases). CDR1 is SGHDN and CDR2 is FVKESK in the germline V gene. CDR3 size: 14 residues. Trimming stripped 0 bases from V and 8 bases from J, with 11 bases between. Here the CDR3 DNA reads TGTGCCAGCAGCCAAGAATTGGCTAGCGATGAGCAGTTCTTC. This codes for CASSQELASDEQFF.

This CDR3 is CASSPDAGVYTDTQYF. The CDR3 DNA reads TGTGCCAGCTCACCAGACGCCGGGGTCTACACAGATACGCAGTATTTT. The chain combines TRBV18 with TRBJ2-3, with D possibly being TRBD2 (5 bases). Trimming removed 2 bases from V and 2 bases from J, with 14 bases in between. The CDR3 covers 16 residues. Germline V CDR1 and CDR2: KGHSH, LQKENI.

The V call is TRBV29-1, the J call TRBJ2-7; 8 bases line up with TRBD2. J was trimmed by 3 bases and V by 1 base; bases with no gene match: 8. CDR3 length: 15 residues. From germline, CDR1 is SQVTM and CDR2 ANQGSEA. The CDR3 DNA reads TGCAGCGTTGAAGCGAATAGCGGGAAGTTCTACGAGCAGTACTTC. This encodes CSVEANSGKFYEQYF.

About this clone: This same CDR3 is encoded by further DNA sequences in the sample. V and J are TRBV9 and TRBJ2-1, with TRBD1 as a possible D gene (5 bases). Trimming left V 0 bases short and J 5 bases short, with 9 bases between. CDR3 length: 14 amino acids. In germline, CDR1 is SGDLS, CDR2 YYNGEE. As DNA, the CDR3 is TGTGCCAGCAGCGTAGGGGCAGGGAACAATGAGCAGTTCTTC. It specifies CASSVGAGNNEQFF.

The V call is TRBV19, the J call TRBJ2-3; D is perhaps TRBD2 (6 bases). V was cut by 8 bases and J by 1 base, with 13 bases left in between. The CDR3 runs to 14 residues. Germline V gene lookup returns CDR1 LNHDA and CDR2 SQIVND (reference sequence). The CDR3 reads CASSAGPRTDTQYF. The CDR3 region has the DNA TGTGCCAGTTCAGCGGGTCCTCGCACAGATACGCAGTATTTT.

The genes are TRBV27 and TRBJ2-7, with D unresolved. Germline V gives CDR1 MNHEY, CDR2 SMNVEV (reference sequence). The V end was cut by 2 bases, the J end by 3 bases, with 17 bases between. The CDR3 sequence is 16 residues long. The CDR3 coding sequence is TGTGCCAGCAGTTTAACCGACTCGGCCCGCGTCTACGAGCAGTACTTC. As protein: CASSLTDSARVYEQYF.

V is TRBV4-1 and J is TRBJ1-1, with TRBD1 matching over 9 bases. There are 14 residues in the CDR3. Unmatched junction bases numbered 2, after V lost 4 bases and J lost 2 bases. Germline values: CDR1 MGHRA, CDR2 YSYEKL. CDR3 sequence (DNA): TGCGCCAGCAGCCGGACAGGGGTTAACACTGAAGCTTTCTTT. Its protein product is CASSRTGVNTEAFF.

The V gene is TRBV27, the J gene TRBJ1-1, with D possibly matching TRBD1 (6 bases). Trimming pared 4 bases from V and 5 bases from J, leaving 11 bases between. This CDR3 spans 13 amino acids. Germline CDR1 reads MNHEY; CDR2 reads SMNVEV (reference sequence). The CDR3 sequence is CASSSQGRTEAFF. CDR3 DNA: TGTGCCAGCAGTTCCCAGGGGCGAACTGAAGCTTTCTTT.

The chain uses TRBV7-8 and TRBJ1-5, with D perhaps matching TRBD1 (5 bases). The germline gives CDR1 SGHVS, CDR2 FQNEAQ. Trimming shortened V by 5 bases and J by 0 bases, and 17 bases separated the two germline ends. This CDR3 has 17 residues. The CDR3 DNA reads as TGTGCCAGCAGCCGTTGGCCCCCAGGGACTAGCAATCAGCCCCAGCATTTT. It translates to CASSRWPPGTSNQPQHF.

The chain has TRBV10-2 and TRBJ1-5; 10 bases line up with TRBD1. The CDR3 totals 15 residues. The V and J ends lost 1 base and 4 bases, in that order; junction bases with no gene match: 1. Looked up from germline, CDR1 is WSHSY and CDR2 is SAAADI. CDR3 loop: CASSEWDRGNQPQHF. The CDR3 bases are TGCGCCAGCAGTGAGTGGGACAGGGGAAATCAGCCCCAGCATTTT.

The V and J genes are TRBV27 and TRBJ2-7; D is possibly TRBD2 (5 bases). Germline CDR1 and CDR2: MNHEY and SMNVEV (reference sequence). This CDR3 region has 12 residues. The ends were cut back, 6 bases at V and 7 bases at J, with 13 bases in the middle. The DNA of the CDR3 is TGTGCCAGCAGCACGGAAACGGGGGAGCAGTACTTC. Translation gives CASSTETGEQYF.

The J gene is TRBJ2-2, the V gene TRBV19; TRBD1 aligns across 8 bases. CDR3 length: 15 residues. With 5 bases clipped from V and 1 base from J, the junction kept 3 bases outside the gene matches. The V gene's germline CDR1 is LNHDA and CDR2 SQIVND (reference sequence). The CDR3 is CASSAGTGNTGELFF. Written as DNA, the CDR3 is TGTGCCAGTAGTGCCGGGACAGGGAACACCGGGGAGCTGTTTTTT. The variable domain in full, completed from reference TRBV19 and TRBJ2-2, reads DGGITQSPKYLFRKEGQNVTLSCEQNLNHDAMYWYRQDPGQGLRLIYYSQIVNDFQKGDIAEGYSVSREKKESFPLTVTSAQKNPTAFYLCASSAGTGNTGELFFGEGSRLTVL.

The chain employs TRBV15 and TRBJ2-1; 8 bases agree with TRBD2. The junction had 3 bases not matched to a gene; V was cut back by 7 bases and J by 1 base. Looked up from germline, CDR1 is LNHNV and CDR2 is YYDKDF (reference sequence). There are 14 residues in the CDR3. As DNA, the CDR3 is TGTGCCACCACAGCGGGGGCGTCCTACAATGAGCAGTTCTTC. Its translation: CATTAGASYNEQFF.

CDR3 nucleotide sequence: TGTGCCAGCAGCCCATGGACAGGGGACAGCGAGCAGTACTTC. Its translation: CASSPWTGDSEQYF. The chain employs TRBV7-9 and TRBJ2-7; TRBD1 matches 9 bases. The V segment lost 5 bases and the J segment 6 bases; nucleotides outside the gene matches: 8. This CDR3 contains 14 residues. In germline, CDR1 is SEHNR, CDR2 FQNEAQ (reference sequence).

The rearrangement links TRBV11-1 to TRBJ2-1; 8 bases match TRBD2. The CDR3 extends over 15 amino acids. The germline V gene encodes CDR1 SGHAT and CDR2 FQDESV (reference sequence). Trimming removed 5 bases from V and 3 bases from J; junction bases left unmatched: 6. CDR3 protein: CASSPERGYYNEQFF. CDR3 sequence (DNA): TGTGCCAGCAGCCCTGAGCGGGGGTACTACAATGAGCAGTTCTTC.

The V gene is TRBV2, the J gene TRBJ2-7; TRBD1 aligns across 12 bases. Germline CDR1 reads SNHLY; CDR2 reads FYNNEI. This CDR3 spans 14 amino acids. The V gene end was trimmed by 8 bases and the J gene end by 5 bases; junction bases not matched to a gene: 7. Here the CDR3 DNA reads TGTGCCAGCCTAGGGACAGGGGGCAACCACGAGCAGTACTTC. This codes for CASLGTGGNHEQYF.

This sequence joins TRBV15 and TRBJ2-7; 7 bases are a match to TRBD1. This CDR3 comprises 16 residues. Germline CDR1 is LNHNV and CDR2 is YYDKDF (reference sequence). The trim removed 0 bases at V and 4 bases at J, leaving 9 bases unmatched. Here the CDR3 DNA reads TGTGCCACCAGCAGAGATCTCGGGACAGAGCAGTACGAGCAGTACTTC. Its protein product is CATSRDLGTEQYEQYF.

The chain recombines TRBV6-5 with TRBJ1-1, with 8 bases matching TRBD1. The J segment lost 4 bases and the V segment lost 8 bases, leaving 6 bases of the junction unmatched. This CDR3 region has 13 residues. From germline, CDR1 is MNHEY and CDR2 SVGAGI. This CDR3 reads CASRTGPGTEAFF. Written as DNA, the CDR3 is TGTGCCAGCCGGACAGGGCCCGGCACTGAAGCTTTCTTT.

This chain joins TRBV6-1 and TRBJ1-1, with D perhaps TRBD1 (5 bases). The CDR3 sequence is 13 residues long. In germline, CDR1 is MNHNS, CDR2 SASEGT. The V gene lost 8 bases and the J gene lost 8 bases, with 18 bases spanning the gap. The CDR3 loop is CASAQGLFIEAFF. The CDR3 DNA reads as TGTGCCAGCGCCCAGGGTCTCTTTATAGAAGCTTTCTTT.

This sequence joins TRBV5-1 and TRBJ1-1, with D possibly being TRBD1 (6 bases). CDR1 and CDR2 from the germline V gene are SGHRS and YFSETQ. CDR3 size: 14 residues. With 4 bases removed from V and 1 base from J, the gap between germline ends came to 11 bases. The CDR3 sequence: CASSANRANTEAFF. DNA for the CDR3: TGCGCCAGCAGCGCTAACAGGGCGAACACTGAAGCTTTCTTT.

V and J are TRBV7-6 and TRBJ2-5, with D maybe TRBD1 (6 bases). V lost 1 base and J lost 5, with 11 bases in between. This CDR3 has 14 amino acids. Germline values: CDR1 SGHVS, CDR2 FNYEAQ. This CDR3 is CASSLVQGAETQYF. In nucleotides, the CDR3 is TGTGCCAGCAGCTTAGTACAGGGAGCGGAGACCCAGTACTTC.

V and J are TRBV10-2 and TRBJ2-1, with 8 positions matching TRBD2. CDR1 is WSHSY, CDR2 SAAADI, per germline. The length of the CDR3 is 14 residues. CDR3 residues: CQTRGAGVYNEQFF. The CDR3 DNA follows: TGCCAAACCCGGGGAGCGGGGGTCTACAATGAGCAGTTCTTC.